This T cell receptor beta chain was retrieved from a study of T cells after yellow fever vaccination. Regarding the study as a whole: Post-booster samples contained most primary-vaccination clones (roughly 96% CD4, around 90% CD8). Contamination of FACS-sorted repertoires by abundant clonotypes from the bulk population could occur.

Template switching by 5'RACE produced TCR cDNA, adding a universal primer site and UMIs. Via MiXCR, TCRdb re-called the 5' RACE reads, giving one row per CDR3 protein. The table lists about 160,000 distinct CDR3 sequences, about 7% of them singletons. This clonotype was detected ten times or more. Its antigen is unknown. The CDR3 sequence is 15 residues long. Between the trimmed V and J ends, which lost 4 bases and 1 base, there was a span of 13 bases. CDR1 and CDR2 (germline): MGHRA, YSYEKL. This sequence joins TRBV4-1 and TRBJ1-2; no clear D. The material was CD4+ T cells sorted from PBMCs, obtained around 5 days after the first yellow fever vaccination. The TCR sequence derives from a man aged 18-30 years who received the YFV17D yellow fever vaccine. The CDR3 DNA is TGCGCCAGCAGCCTGGCTTTTTTTTTTAACTATGGCTACACCTTC. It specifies CASSLAFFFNYGYTF.